Described below is a single T cell receptor beta chain sequence and its context. Antigen: not known. Clones were sequenced by immunoSEQ multiplex PCR, and TCRdb holds only the in-frame ones, with some missing. The profile shows 280,000 or so clones, more than 75% of them singletons. This record comes from a study of cytomegalovirus exposure and HLA in healthy donors. Background on the study: The roughly 660 first-cohort repertoires shared a platform with the approximately 110 validation repertoires, as reported in a later analysis.

Trimming left V 2 bases short and J 7 bases short, with 10 bases between. CDR1 is SGHRS, CDR2 YFSETQ, per germline. The CDR3 is 12 amino acids. Notes on the study in general: Cytomegalovirus association was listed for under 200 TCR beta chains. According to a subsequent analysis, TCR clusters identified in the first cohort showed a tendency to co-occur across the 100 to 150 validation repertoires. Cytomegalovirus status was reportedly diagnosed by the classifier with high sensitivity and specificity.

The TCR sequence derives from a woman in her late teens or twenties in good health and CMV-seronegative. Sequencing was done on a sample of PBMCs. The chain has TRBV5-1 and TRBJ2-7; D may be TRBD2 (5 bases). The CDR3 reads CASSFGGLEQYF. CDR3 DNA sequence: TGCGCCAGCAGCTTTGGCGGGCTTGAGCAGTACTTC. Full variable domain (rest looked up from reference TRBV5-1 and TRBJ2-7): KAGVTQTPRYLIKTRGQQVTLSCSPISGHRSVSWYQQTPGQGLQFLFEYFSETQRNKGNFPGRFSGRQFSNSRSEMNVSTLELGDSALYLCASSFGGLEQYFGPGTRLTVT.